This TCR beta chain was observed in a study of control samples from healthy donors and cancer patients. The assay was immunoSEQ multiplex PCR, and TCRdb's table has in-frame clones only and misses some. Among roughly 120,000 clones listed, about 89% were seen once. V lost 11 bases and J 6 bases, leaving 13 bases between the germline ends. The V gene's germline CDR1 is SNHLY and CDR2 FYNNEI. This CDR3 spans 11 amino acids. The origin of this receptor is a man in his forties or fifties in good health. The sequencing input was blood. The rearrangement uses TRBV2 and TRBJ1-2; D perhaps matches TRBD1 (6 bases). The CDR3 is CALPGGHGYTF. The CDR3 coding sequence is TGTGCCCTCCCGGGGGGGCATGGCTACACCTTC.